The rows below give T cell receptor beta chains drawn from one sample of a study of vaccination and CD4 T cells after COVID-19. Antigens for these TCRs are unknown. Each CDR3 protein gets one entry after TCRdb re-called the PCR reads with MiXCR. The sample has approximately 24,000 distinct CDR3 sequences; about 40% are singletons. The sequenced material came from CD4+ T cells from blood, cultured in vitro. These receptors were taken from a human donor who had recovered from COVID-19. CDR3s include the opening cysteine and the closing phenylalanine or tryptophan. The D gene is left open where the match is weak. A row's size may be missing; if present it is once, few, many or a size class.

D | J | size | V | CDR3 | DNA
TRBD2 | TRBJ2-7 | - | TRBV28 | CASSLAGLAGIDEQYF | TGTGCCAGCAGTTTAGCAGGACTAGCGGGAATCGACGAGCAGTACTTC
- | TRBJ1-5 | few | TRBV28 | CASSSPPGQPQHF | TGTGCCAGCAGTTCCCCCCCGGGGCAGCCCCAGCATTTT
- | TRBJ2-5 | - | TRBV20-1 | CSARDRVSQETQYF | TGCAGTGCTAGAGACAGGGTCAGCCAAGAGACCCAGTACTTC
TRBD1 | TRBJ2-7 | once | TRBV28 | CASSSPRDSALSSYEQYF | TGTGCCAGCAGTTCCCCTCGGGACAGCGCTTTAAGCTCCTACGAGCAGTACTTC
- | TRBJ1-1 | - | TRBV5-1 | CASSLRGGEGAFF | TGCGCCAGCAGCTTGAGAGGAGGGGAAGGAGCTTTCTTT
- | TRBJ1-1 | few | TRBV7-2 | CASSLVGGVREAFF | TGTGCCAGCAGCTTAGTAGGAGGGGTCCGTGAAGCTTTCTTT
TRBD2 | TRBJ2-5 | few | TRBV20-1 | CSATSGGAGETQYF | TGCAGTGCCACTAGCGGGGGGGCCGGGGAGACCCAGTACTTC
- | TRBJ2-7 | - | TRBV20-1 | CSARTTGMLSYEQYF | TGCAGTGCTAGAACGACAGGTATGCTCTCCTACGAGCAGTACTTC
- | TRBJ1-2 | - | TRBV14 | CASSQERRAGGYTF | TGTGCCAGCAGCCAAGAGAGAAGGGCCGGGGGCTACACCTTC
- | TRBJ2-2 | few | TRBV10-3 | CATEDTKNTGELFF | TGTGCCACAGAGGACACCAAGAACACCGGGGAGCTGTTTTTT
- | TRBJ1-1 | few | TRBV6-1 | CASRGAFTEAFF | TGTGCCAGCAGGGGAGCCTTCACTGAAGCTTTCTTT
TRBD1 | TRBJ2-7 | few | TRBV28 | CASNPGQIYEQYF | TGTGCCAGCAATCCGGGACAGATTTACGAGCAGTACTTC
- | TRBJ1-1 | - | TRBV10-3 | CAISEQGLNTEAFF | TGTGCCATCAGTGAGCAGGGGCTGAACACTGAAGCTTTCTTT
- | TRBJ2-3 | few | TRBV6-5 | CASSYSGGPGFAQYF | TGTGCCAGCAGTTACTCCGGGGGGCCCGGATTCGCGCAGTATTTT
TRBD1 | TRBJ1-2 | - | TRBV11-3 | CASRGQGGSYGYTF | TGTGCCAGCAGGGGACAGGGGGGTAGCTATGGCTACACCTTC
- | TRBJ2-7 | - | TRBV7-7 | CASSPKTAPYEQYF | TGTGCCAGCAGCCCGAAGACAGCACCCTACGAGCAGTACTTC
- | TRBJ2-6 | - | TRBV24-1 | CAIEYLNSGADVLTF | TGTGCCATCGAATACCTGAACTCTGGGGCCGACGTCCTGACTTTC
- | TRBJ1-2 | - | TRBV2 | CASSDRRGFNEGYTF | TGTGCCAGCAGTGACCGGAGGGGGTTTAATGAGGGCTACACCTTC
TRBD1 | TRBJ2-5 | few | TRBV24-1 | CATSDPGTDQETQYF | TGTGCCACCAGTGACCCCGGGACAGACCAAGAGACCCAGTACTTC
TRBD1 | TRBJ1-2 | - | TRBV5-5 | CASSWETGSGYTF | TGTGCCAGCAGCTGGGAGACAGGGTCCGGCTACACCTTC
- | TRBJ2-7 | - | TRBV18 | CASSPIGAREQYF | TGTGCCAGCTCTCCTATTGGAGCTCGCGAGCAGTACTTC
- | TRBJ2-3 | - | TRBV24-1 | CATSDAPGSGDTQYF | TGTGCCACCAGTGATGCCCCGGGAAGCGGAGATACGCAGTATTTT
- | TRBJ1-6 | - | TRBV6-4 | CASPERTSYNSPLHF | TGTGCCAGTCCTGAGAGGACCTCCTATAATTCACCCCTCCACTTT
- | TRBJ2-7 | - | TRBV6-5 | CASSYSSLGGSYEQYF | TGTGCCAGCAGTTACTCGAGTCTGGGGGGCTCCTACGAGCAGTACTTC
- | TRBJ2-3 | - | TRBV5-1 | CASSPTPGGSTDTQYF | TGCGCCAGCAGCCCTACCCCCGGAGGGAGCACAGATACGCAGTATTTT
- | TRBJ1-3 | - | TRBV20-1 | CSARGGAGNTIYF | TGCAGTGCTAGAGGGGGGGCTGGAAACACCATATATTTT
TRBD1 | TRBJ1-5 | few | TRBV30 | CAWSGQDNQPQHF | TGTGCCTGGAGCGGACAGGACAATCAGCCCCAGCATTTT
- | TRBJ2-7 | few | TRBV12-3/TRBV12-4 | CASSFGGNYEQYF | TGTGCCAGCAGTTTCGGAGGGAACTACGAGCAGTACTTC
- | TRBJ1-1 | few | TRBV28 | CASSLHPPDRNEAFF | TGTGCCAGCAGTTTACACCCCCCAGACAGAAATGAAGCTTTCTTT
- | TRBJ1-6 | - | TRBV7-3 | CASSQAGTTNSPLHF | TGTGCCAGCAGCCAAGCCGGGACGACTAATTCACCCCTCCACTTT
TRBD1 | TRBJ2-7 | - | TRBV7-7 | CASSRQQGSEQYF | TGTGCTAGCAGCCGTCAACAGGGGAGCGAGCAGTACTTC
- | TRBJ1-2 | - | TRBV6-1 | CASSPGTTRYGYTF | TGTGCCAGCAGTCCCGGAACTACGCGGTATGGCTACACCTTC
- | TRBJ1-5 | - | TRBV21-1 | CASSVDSGSQPQHF | TGTGCCAGCAGCGTAGATTCTGGAAGTCAGCCCCAGCATTTT
TRBD1 | TRBJ1-5 | - | TRBV11-2 | CASSPGGARQPQHF | TGTGCCAGCAGCCCAGGGGGCGCGAGGCAGCCCCAGCATTTT
- | TRBJ1-5 | - | TRBV6-1 | CASSGGGVYRDSNQPQHF | TGTGCCAGCAGTGGAGGGGGGGTTTACAGGGATAGCAATCAGCCCCAGCATTTT
- | TRBJ2-1 | - | TRBV29-1 | CSVNARQFEQFF | TGCAGCGTTAACGCGCGGCAGTTCGAGCAGTTCTTC
- | TRBJ1-2 | - | TRBV11-3 | CASSHLLGGYTF | TGTGCCAGCAGCCATCTTTTAGGTGGCTACACCTTC
- | TRBJ2-5 | - | TRBV7-9 | CASSIDRQETQYF | TGTGCCAGCAGCATAGACAGGCAAGAGACCCAGTACTTC
- | TRBJ1-1 | - | TRBV18 | CASSPFLEYDGTEAFF | TGTGCCAGCTCACCATTTCTAGAGTATGATGGCACTGAAGCTTTCTTT
- | TRBJ2-3 | - | TRBV7-9 | CASSFVTDTQYF | TGTGCCAGCAGCTTCGTGACAGATACGCAGTATTTT
TRBD1 | TRBJ1-2 | - | TRBV10-3 | CAISEAYLTGNGYTF | TGTGCCATCAGTGAGGCATACCTGACAGGGAATGGCTACACCTTC
TRBD1 | TRBJ2-7 | - | TRBV6-5 | CASSYLPPTRGRFIYEQYF | TGTGCCAGCAGTTACTTACCGCCGACGAGGGGGCGATTTATCTACGAGCAGTACTTC
TRBD1 | TRBJ2-7 | - | TRBV12-3/TRBV12-4 | CASSFTDRGDYEQYF | TGTGCCAGCAGTTTTACGGACAGGGGAGACTACGAGCAGTACTTC
- | TRBJ2-3 | - | TRBV12-3/TRBV12-4 | CASSFEGQGGTDTQYF | TGTGCCAGCAGTTTTGAGGGGCAGGGTGGCACAGATACGCAGTATTTT
- | TRBJ1-1 | - | TRBV15 | CATSRRDTEAFF | TGTGCCACCAGTAGGAGGGACACTGAAGCTTTCTTT
- | TRBJ2-2 | - | TRBV19 | CASSIGRANTGELFF | TGTGCCAGTAGTATTGGCCGTGCGAACACCGGGGAGCTGTTTTTT
- | TRBJ2-2 | - | TRBV7-3 | CASSPRGGWNTGELFF | TGTGCCAGCAGCCCCCGCGGGGGCTGGAACACCGGGGAGCTGTTTTTT
TRBD1 | TRBJ1-1 | - | TRBV10-3 | CAISESGTANTEAFF | TGTGCCATCAGTGAGTCCGGGACAGCGAACACTGAAGCTTTCTTT
TRBD1 | TRBJ2-1 | - | TRBV11-2 | CASSLVTGGNEQFF | TGTGCCAGCAGCTTAGTGACAGGGGGGAATGAGCAGTTCTTC
TRBD1 | TRBJ2-2 | - | TRBV5-1 | CASSLGTGNTGELFF | TGCGCCAGCAGCTTGGGGACAGGGAACACCGGGGAGCTGTTTTTT
- | TRBJ2-5 | - | TRBV28 | CASSRDLKRGETQYF | TGTGCCAGCAGCCGGGACCTAAAACGGGGGGAGACCCAGTACTTC
- | TRBJ1-2 | - | TRBV28 | CASLSNYGYTF | TGTGCCAGCCTAAGTAACTATGGCTACACCTTC
- | TRBJ2-1 | - | TRBV27 | CLVRGPSLNNEQFF | TGTCTTGTAAGGGGACCGTCCCTTAACAATGAGCAGTTCTTC
- | TRBJ1-5 | few | TRBV6-2/TRBV6-3 | CASSLNRDYGNQPQHF | TGTGCCAGCAGTCTGAACAGGGATTATGGCAATCAGCCCCAGCATTTT
- | TRBJ1-5 | medium-sized | TRBV24-1 | CATSDGGYSNQPQHF | TGTGCCACCAGTGACGGAGGGTATAGCAATCAGCCCCAGCATTTT
TRBD2 | TRBJ2-7 | - | TRBV7-2 | CASSLVVSGGNYEQYF | TGTGCCAGCAGCTTAGTTGTGTCGGGAGGGAACTACGAGCAGTACTTC
- | TRBJ2-3 | few | TRBV11-3 | CASRTSDTQYF | TGTGCCAGCAGGACTTCGGATACGCAGTATTTT
- | TRBJ1-1 | few | TRBV19 | CASIGAMNTEAFF | TGTGCCAGTATCGGGGCAATGAACACTGAAGCTTTCTTT